These T cell receptor beta chains were read from a single sample in a study of cytomegalovirus exposure and HLA in healthy donors. Libraries were prepared by immunoSEQ multiplex PCR; TCRdb keeps only in-frame clonotypes and omits some of them. The sample lists 79,000 or so clones, under 85% occurring once. Sequencing used PBMCs. These TCRs come from a woman aged 40-49 years in good health and CMV-seropositive. Each CDR3 is given with its conserved first and last residue. A D gene is named only where the DNA matches it firmly. Size tells how often a clone was seen (once, few, many) or the class of an expanded clone, and some rows leave it out.

TRBD1 | . | TRBJ1-5 | TRBV30 | 13 | CACSGQGGQPQHF | TGTGCCTGCTCAGGACAGGGAGGCCAGCCCCAGCATTTT
TRBD1 | . | TRBJ2-1 | TRBV6-5 | 15 | CASSYGQGLYNEQFF | TGTGCCAGCAGTTACGGACAGGGACTTTACAATGAGCAGTTCTTC
. | . | TRBJ1-2 | TRBV29-1 | 13 | CSVLPTATGGYTF | TGCAGCGTCCTCCCGACCGCGACCGGGGGGTACACCTTC
. | . | TRBJ2-5 | TRBV6-6 | 16 | CASSYDGVGGSETQYF | TGTGCCAGCAGTTACGATGGAGTCGGTGGTTCGGAGACCCAGTACTTC
. | . | TRBJ2-1 | TRBV6-1 | 17 | CASSERLRAGYNNEQFF | TGTGCCAGCAGTGAAAGGTTACGGGCGGGATACAACAATGAGCAGTTCTTC
. | . | TRBJ1-2 | TRBV19 | 13 | CASTQTREYGYTF | TGTGCCAGTACCCAAACCCGGGAATATGGCTACACCTTC
TRBD2 | . | TRBJ2-5 | TRBV28 | 23 | CASGKPRTALHEGGRAGEETQYF | TGTGCCAGCGGGAAACCCCGGACAGCTCTCCACGAAGGCGGGAGGGCCGGGGAAGAGACCCAGTACTTC
TRBD1 | . | TRBJ1-1 | TRBV18 | 16 | CASSAPRTGLAAEAFF | TGTGCCAGCTCCGCTCCCCGGACAGGCCTTGCGGCTGAAGCTTTCTTT
. | . | TRBJ1-2 | TRBV14 | 17 | CASSQDLPSVSVYGYTF | TGTGCCAGCAGCCAAGATCTCCCCTCAGTCAGTGTATATGGCTACACCTTC
TRBD2 | . | TRBJ2-1 | TRBV4-2 | 16 | CASSQDRAGLAGKQFF | TGTGCCAGCAGCCAAGATCGTGCGGGACTAGCGGGGAAGCAGTTCTTC
. | . | TRBJ1-3 | TRBV9 | 16 | CASSASGVLSGNTIYF | TGTGCCAGCAGCGCCTCAGGGGTCTTATCTGGAAACACCATATATTTT
. | few | TRBJ2-1 | TRBV23-1 | 13 | CASTEGVGHEQFF | TGCGCCAGCACCGAAGGGGTGGGGCATGAGCAGTTCTTC
TRBD2 | . | TRBJ2-5 | TRBV4-2 | 16 | CASSRGGTSGQETQYF | TGTGCCAGCAGCCGTGGAGGGACTAGCGGACAAGAGACCCAGTACTTC
. | . | TRBJ1-2 | TRBV7-8 | 16 | CASSYSRDNRGYSYTF | TGTGCCAGCAGTTATTCCCGGGACAATCGGGGCTATAGCTACACCTTC
TRBD1 | . | TRBJ2-7 | TRBV28 | 15 | CASSPGTGPFYEQYF | TGTGCCAGCAGCCCCGGGACAGGGCCTTTTTACGAGCAGTACTTC
TRBD2 | few | TRBJ2-1 | TRBV2 | 15 | CASKGLANKYNEQFF | TGTGCCAGCAAGGGACTAGCGAACAAATACAATGAGCAGTTCTTC
TRBD1 | . | TRBJ2-1 | TRBV18 | 15 | CASSLNRGSYNEQFF | TGTGCCAGCTCACTCAACAGGGGTTCCTACAATGAGCAGTTCTTC
. | . | TRBJ2-7 | TRBV28 | 14 | CASSGLHSSYEQYF | TGTGCCAGCAGTGGGCTCCATAGCTCCTACGAGCAGTACTTC
TRBD1 | . | TRBJ1-1 | TRBV5-1 | 15 | CASSSTNTGGTEAFF | TGCGCCAGCAGTTCAACTAATACAGGGGGCACTGAAGCTTTCTTT
. | . | TRBJ1-1 | TRBV2 | 16 | CASSEVFRTKNTEAFF | TGTGCCAGCAGTGAAGTGTTCCGGACAAAGAACACTGAAGCTTTCTTT
TRBD1 | . | TRBJ1-4 | TRBV29-1 | 13 | CSVDRGNNEKLFF | TGCAGCGTTGACAGGGGGAATAATGAAAAACTGTTTTTT
. | . | TRBJ1-1 | TRBV5-1 | 16 | CASSPKTGAVLTEAFF | TGCGCCAGCAGCCCAAAGACAGGAGCGGTACTCACTGAAGCTTTCTTT
. | . | TRBJ2-7 | TRBV7-9 | 15 | CASRLSPHPAYEQYF | TGTGCCAGCAGACTAAGCCCGCATCCAGCCTACGAGCAGTACTTC
. | . | TRBJ2-7 | TRBV6-1 | 16 | CASSDYDRTAPYEQYF | TGTGCCAGCAGTGACTACGACAGGACTGCCCCCTACGAGCAGTACTTC
TRBD2 | . | TRBJ2-5 | TRBV5-1 | 15 | CASSLMRGGMETQYF | TGCGCCAGCAGCTTGATGCGGGGGGGTATGGAGACCCAGTACTTC
TRBD1 | . | TRBJ2-7 | TRBV18 | 13 | CASSSGQGWEQYF | TGTGCCAGCTCTTCGGGACAGGGGTGGGAGCAGTACTTC